A single sample is the source of the 7 T cell receptor beta chains below, sequenced in a study of metastatic and nonmetastatic thyroid tumors. No treatment had been given to any patient before thyroid surgery. Using MiXCR, TCRdb re-called clones from the PCR reads. The sample includes tens of thousands of clones, roughly 36% of them seen just once. The sequencing input was tumor tissue. The receptors derive from a female donor with papillary thyroid cancer or a benign thyroid nodule (not recorded which). Some clones in this sample may be carry-over from other donors' samples.

The chain uses TRBV6-2 or TRBV6-3 and TRBJ2-1, with TRBD2 identical over 15 bases. Germline V gene sequence: CDR1 MNHEY, CDR2 SVGEGT. The CDR3 contains 17 residues. V dropped 6 bases and J dropped 5; count of bases not matched to a gene: 8. The CDR3 DNA follows: TGTGCCAGCAGGCCGGGACTAGCGGGAGGTTTTGACAATGAGCAGTTCTTC. This sequence encodes CASRPGLAGGFDNEQFF.

V and J are TRBV7-6 and TRBJ2-7, with D hard to call. Trimming cost V 3 bases and J 5 bases, with 20 bases left between them. CDR3 size: 16 residues. The germline gives CDR1 SGHVS, CDR2 FNYEAQ. The CDR3 protein is CASSFGTDPRLDEQYF. The CDR3 nucleotides read TGTGCCAGCAGCTTCGGCACCGACCCACGTTTGGACGAGCAGTACTTC. Full variable domain (rest looked up from reference TRBV7-6 and TRBJ2-7): GAGVSQSPRYKVTKRGQDVALRCDPISGHVSLYWYRQALGQGPEFLTYFNYEAQQDKSGLPNDRFSAERPEGSISTLTIQRTEQRDSAMYRCASSFGTDPRLDEQYFGPGTRLTVT.

V is TRBV7-2 and J is TRBJ2-1, with D perhaps TRBD1 (5 bases). The CDR3 covers 14 residues. The V end lost 1 base, the J end lost 6 bases, and 10 bases lay between the germline ends. Per germline, CDR1 SGHTA and CDR2 FQGNSA. For the CDR3, the DNA is TGTGCCAGCAGCTTAGGCCCAAGGGGCAATGAGCAGTTCTTC. Translated: CASSLGPRGNEQFF.

This rearrangement joins TRBV2 to TRBJ1-1; TRBD1 matches at 10 bases. The trim removed 5 bases at V and 6 bases at J, leaving 6 bases unmatched. The CDR3 spans 14 residues. CDR1 and CDR2 (germline): SNHLY, FYNNEI. CDR3 region: CASSPGQGYPEAFF. In DNA, the CDR3 is TGTGCCAGCAGTCCGGGACAGGGGTACCCTGAAGCTTTCTTT.

This clone was observed a few times. The CDR3: CASRLVWDSESYEQYF. The CDR3 DNA follows: TGTGCCAGCAGACTCGTCTGGGACAGCGAATCCTACGAGCAGTACTTC. The V call is TRBV6-1, the J call TRBJ2-7; TRBD1 matches at 7 bases. The CDR3 length is 16 residues. V lost 6 bases to trimming and J lost 1 base; unmatched junction nucleotides: 12. Germline-derived CDR1 and CDR2 are MNHNS and SASEGT.

This clone was counted only a few times. The V gene is TRBV6-5, the J gene TRBJ1-6; the D is unclear. The CDR3 sequence is 13 residues long. The V gene lost 2 bases and the J gene lost 10 bases, with 9 bases spanning the gap. The germline V gene encodes CDR1 MNHEY and CDR2 SVGAGI. Here the CDR3 reads CASSYRHHSPLHF. Written as DNA, the CDR3 is TGTGCCAGCAGTTACCGACACCACTCACCCCTCCACTTT.

This clone appeared a few times. The gene calls are TRBV28 and TRBJ1-5; D not resolved. Germline V gene lookup returns CDR1 MDHEN and CDR2 SYDVKM. V gave up 2 bases and J gave up 5 bases, with 4 bases separating them. CDR3 length: 12 residues. This CDR3 is CASSLVYQPQHF. CDR3 DNA: TGTGCCAGCAGTTTAGTGTATCAGCCCCAGCATTTT. Variable domain in full (rest from reference TRBV28 and TRBJ1-5): DVKVTQSSRYLVKRTGEKVFLECVQDMDHENMFWYRQDPGLGLRLIYFSYDVKMKEKGDIPEGYSVSREKKERFSLILESASTNQTSMYLCASSLVYQPQHFGDGTRLSIL.